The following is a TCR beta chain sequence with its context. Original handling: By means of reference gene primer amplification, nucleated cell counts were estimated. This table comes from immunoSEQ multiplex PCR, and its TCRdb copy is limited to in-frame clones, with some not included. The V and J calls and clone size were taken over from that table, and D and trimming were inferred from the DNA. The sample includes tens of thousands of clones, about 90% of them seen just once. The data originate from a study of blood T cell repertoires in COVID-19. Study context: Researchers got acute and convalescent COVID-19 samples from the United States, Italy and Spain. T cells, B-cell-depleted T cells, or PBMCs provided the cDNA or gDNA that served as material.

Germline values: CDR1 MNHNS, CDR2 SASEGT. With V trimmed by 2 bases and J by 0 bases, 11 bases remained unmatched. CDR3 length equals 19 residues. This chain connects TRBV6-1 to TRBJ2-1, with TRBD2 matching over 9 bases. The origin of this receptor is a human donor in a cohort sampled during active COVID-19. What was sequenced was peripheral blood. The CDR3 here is CASSESGIAGAHSYNEQFF. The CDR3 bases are TGTGCCAGCAGTGAATCCGGTATAGCGGGAGCCCACTCCTACAATGAGCAGTTCTTC.